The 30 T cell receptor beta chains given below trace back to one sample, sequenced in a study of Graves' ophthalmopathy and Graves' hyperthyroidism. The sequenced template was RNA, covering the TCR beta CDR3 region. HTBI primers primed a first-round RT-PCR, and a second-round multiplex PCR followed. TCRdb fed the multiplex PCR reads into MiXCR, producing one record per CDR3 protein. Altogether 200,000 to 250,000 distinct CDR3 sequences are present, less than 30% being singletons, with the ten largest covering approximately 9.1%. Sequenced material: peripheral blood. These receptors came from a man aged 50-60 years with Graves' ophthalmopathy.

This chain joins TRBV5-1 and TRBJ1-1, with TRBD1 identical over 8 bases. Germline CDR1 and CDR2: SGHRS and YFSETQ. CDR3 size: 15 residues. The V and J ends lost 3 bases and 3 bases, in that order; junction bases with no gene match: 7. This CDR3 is CASSYDRGRHTEAFF. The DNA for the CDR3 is TGCGCCAGCAGCTACGACAGGGGCAGGCACACTGAAGCTTTCTTT. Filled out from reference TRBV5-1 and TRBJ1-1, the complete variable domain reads KAGVTQTPRYLIKTRGQQVTLSCSPISGHRSVSWYQQTPGQGLQFLFEYFSETQRNKGNFPGRFSGRQFSNSRSEMNVSTLELGDSALYLCASSYDRGRHTEAFFGQGTRLTVV.

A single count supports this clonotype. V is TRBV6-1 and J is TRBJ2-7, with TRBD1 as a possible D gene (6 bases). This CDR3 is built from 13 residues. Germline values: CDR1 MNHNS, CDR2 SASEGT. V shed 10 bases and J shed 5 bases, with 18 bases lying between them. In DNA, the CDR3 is TGTGCCACGACGGCGGATGAGGGGGACGAGCAGTACTTC. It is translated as CATTADEGDEQYF.

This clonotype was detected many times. CDR3 coding DNA: TGTGCCAGCAGCCAAGAACAGCGGGACGTAGAGACCCAGTACTTC. This encodes CASSQEQRDVETQYF. The J gene is TRBJ2-5, the V gene TRBV3-1; 7 nucleotides align to TRBD2. Unmatched junction bases numbered 5, after V lost 0 bases and J lost 4 bases. The CDR3 covers 15 residues. Germline V gene lookup returns CDR1 LGHDT and CDR2 YNNKEL (reference sequence).

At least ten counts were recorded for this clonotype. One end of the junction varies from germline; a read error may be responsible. CDR3 loop: CASSQEVYRGLLRF. The CDR3 nucleotides read TGTGCCAGCAGCCAAGAGGTATACAGGGGACTCCTTCGATTC. V and J are TRBV3-1 and TRBJ2-7; a possible D gene is TRBD1 (7 bases). The CDR3 loop spans 14 amino acids. Germline V lookup: CDR1 LGHDT, CDR2 YNNKEL (reference sequence).

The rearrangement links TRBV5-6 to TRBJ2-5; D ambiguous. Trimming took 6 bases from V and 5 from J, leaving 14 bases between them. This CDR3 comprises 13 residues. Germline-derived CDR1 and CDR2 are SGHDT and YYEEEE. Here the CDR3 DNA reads TGTGCCAGCACCCACTACCTACTGGAGACCCAGTACTTC. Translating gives CASTHYLLETQYF. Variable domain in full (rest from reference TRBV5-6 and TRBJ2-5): DAGVTQSPTHLIKTRGQQVTLRCSPKSGHDTVSWYQQALGQGPQFIFQYYEEEERQRGNFPDRFSGHQFPNYSSELNVNALLLGDSALYLCASTHYLLETQYFGPGTRLLVL.

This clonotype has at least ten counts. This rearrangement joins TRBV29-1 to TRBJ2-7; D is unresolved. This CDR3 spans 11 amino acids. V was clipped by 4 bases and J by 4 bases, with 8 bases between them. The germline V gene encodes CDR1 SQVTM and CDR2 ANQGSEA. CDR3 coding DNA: TGCAGCGTTGTTGAGCAATACGAGCAGTACTTC. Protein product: CSVVEQYEQYF.

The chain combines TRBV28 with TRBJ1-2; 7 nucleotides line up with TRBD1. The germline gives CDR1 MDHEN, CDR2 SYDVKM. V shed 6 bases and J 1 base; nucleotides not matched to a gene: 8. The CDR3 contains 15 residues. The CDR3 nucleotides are TGTGCCAGCAGCCAACGGACAGGTGTTAACTATGGCTACACCTTC. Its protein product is CASSQRTGVNYGYTF.

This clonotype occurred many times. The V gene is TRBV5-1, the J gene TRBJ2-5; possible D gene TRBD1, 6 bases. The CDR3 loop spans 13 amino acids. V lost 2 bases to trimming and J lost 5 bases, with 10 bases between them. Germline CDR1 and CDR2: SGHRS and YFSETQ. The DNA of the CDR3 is TGCGCCAGCAGCTTACAGGGAGATGAGACCCAGTACTTC. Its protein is CASSLQGDETQYF.

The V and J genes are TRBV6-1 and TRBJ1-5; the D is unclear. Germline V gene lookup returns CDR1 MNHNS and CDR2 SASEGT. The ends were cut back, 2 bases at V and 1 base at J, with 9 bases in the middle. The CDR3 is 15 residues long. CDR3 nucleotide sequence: TGTGCCAGCAGTGAACAGGCCAGCAGCAATCAGCCCCAGCATTTT. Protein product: CASSEQASSNQPQHF.

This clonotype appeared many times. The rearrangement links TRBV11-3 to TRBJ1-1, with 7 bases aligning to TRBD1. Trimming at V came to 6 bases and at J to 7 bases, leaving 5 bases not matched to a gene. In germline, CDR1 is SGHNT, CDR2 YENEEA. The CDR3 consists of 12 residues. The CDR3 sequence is CASSTGVIEAFF. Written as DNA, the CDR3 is TGTGCCAGCAGTACAGGGGTAATTGAAGCTTTCTTT.

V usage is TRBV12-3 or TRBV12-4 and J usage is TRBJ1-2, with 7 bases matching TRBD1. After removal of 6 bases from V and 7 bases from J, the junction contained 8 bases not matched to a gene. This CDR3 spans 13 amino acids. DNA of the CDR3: TGTGCCAGCAGCATCGACAGGGTATCTGGCTACACCTTC. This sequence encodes CASSIDRVSGYTF.

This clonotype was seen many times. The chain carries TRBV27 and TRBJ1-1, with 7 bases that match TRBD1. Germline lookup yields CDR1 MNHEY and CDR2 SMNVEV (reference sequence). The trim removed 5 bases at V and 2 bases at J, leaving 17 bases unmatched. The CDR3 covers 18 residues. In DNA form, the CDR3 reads TGTGCCAGCAGTCTCTACCCGGCGACAGGGAGGGGAAACACTGAAGCTTTCTTT. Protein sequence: CASSLYPATGRGNTEAFF.

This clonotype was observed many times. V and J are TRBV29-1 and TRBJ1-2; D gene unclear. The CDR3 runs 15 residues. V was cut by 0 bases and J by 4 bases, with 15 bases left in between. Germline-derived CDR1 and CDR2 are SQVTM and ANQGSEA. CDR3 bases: TGCAGCGTTGAAGATGTTGGGTCCTTAGGCTATGGCTACACCTTC. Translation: CSVEDVGSLGYGYTF.

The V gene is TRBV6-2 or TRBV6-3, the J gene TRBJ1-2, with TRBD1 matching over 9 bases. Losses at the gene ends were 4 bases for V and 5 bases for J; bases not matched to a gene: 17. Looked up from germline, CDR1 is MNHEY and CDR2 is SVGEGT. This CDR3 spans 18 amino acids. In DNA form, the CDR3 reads TGTGCCAGCAGTTCTGCGACAGGGGGTGAACATCGAGCATATGGCTACACCTTC. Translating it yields CASSSATGGEHRAYGYTF.

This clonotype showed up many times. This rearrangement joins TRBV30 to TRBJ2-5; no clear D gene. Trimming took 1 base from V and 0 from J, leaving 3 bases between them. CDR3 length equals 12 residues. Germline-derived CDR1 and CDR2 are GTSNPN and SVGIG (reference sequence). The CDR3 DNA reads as TGTGCCTGGAGTGACAACCAAGAGACCCAGTACTTC. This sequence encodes CAWSDNQETQYF.

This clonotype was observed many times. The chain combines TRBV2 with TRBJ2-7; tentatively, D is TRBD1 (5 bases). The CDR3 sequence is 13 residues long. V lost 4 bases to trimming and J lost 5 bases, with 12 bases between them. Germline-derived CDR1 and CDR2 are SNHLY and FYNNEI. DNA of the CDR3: TGTGCCAGCAGTGGAACAGGTTGGGACGAGCAGTACTTC. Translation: CASSGTGWDEQYF.

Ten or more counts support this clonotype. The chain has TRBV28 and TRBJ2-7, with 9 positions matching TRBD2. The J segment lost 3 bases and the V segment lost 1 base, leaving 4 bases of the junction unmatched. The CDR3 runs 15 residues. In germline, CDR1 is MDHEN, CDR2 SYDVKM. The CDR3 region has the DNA TGTGCCAGCAGTTTATCAGCGGGAGGCGACTACGAGCAGTACTTC. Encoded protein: CASSLSAGGDYEQYF.

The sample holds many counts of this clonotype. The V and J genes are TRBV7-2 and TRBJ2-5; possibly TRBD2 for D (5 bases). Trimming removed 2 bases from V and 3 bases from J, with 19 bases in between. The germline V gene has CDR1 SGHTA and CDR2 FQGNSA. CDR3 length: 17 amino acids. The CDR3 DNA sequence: TGTGCCAGCAGCTTAAGCCCTGGAGTAAGCGGAAAAGAGACCCAGTACTTC. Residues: CASSLSPGVSGKETQYF.

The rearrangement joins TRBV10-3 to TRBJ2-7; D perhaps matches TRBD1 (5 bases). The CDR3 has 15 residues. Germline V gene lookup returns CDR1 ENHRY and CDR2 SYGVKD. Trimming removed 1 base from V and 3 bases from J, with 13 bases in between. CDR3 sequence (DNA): TGTGCCATCAGTGAGTTAGACAGCAGCATCTACGAGCAGTACTTC. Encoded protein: CAISELDSSIYEQYF.

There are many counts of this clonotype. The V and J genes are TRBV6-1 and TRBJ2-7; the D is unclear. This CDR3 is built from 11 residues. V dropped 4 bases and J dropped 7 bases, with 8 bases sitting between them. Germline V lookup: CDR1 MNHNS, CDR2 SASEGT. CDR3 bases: TGTGCCAGCAGTGTTCCGAGGGAGCAGTACTTC. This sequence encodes CASSVPREQYF.

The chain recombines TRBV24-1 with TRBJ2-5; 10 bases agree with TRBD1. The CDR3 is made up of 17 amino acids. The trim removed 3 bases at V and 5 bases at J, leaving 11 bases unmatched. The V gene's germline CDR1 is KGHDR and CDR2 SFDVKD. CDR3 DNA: TGTGCCACCAGTGATAAGATCCCGGGACAGGGGTGGGAGACCCAGTACTTC. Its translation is CATSDKIPGQGWETQYF.

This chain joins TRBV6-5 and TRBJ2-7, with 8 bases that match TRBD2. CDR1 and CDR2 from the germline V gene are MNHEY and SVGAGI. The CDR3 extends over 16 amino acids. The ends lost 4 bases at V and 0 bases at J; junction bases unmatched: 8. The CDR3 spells CASSSLAGISSYEQYF. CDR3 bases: TGTGCCAGCAGTTCGCTAGCGGGTATCAGCTCCTACGAGCAGTACTTC.

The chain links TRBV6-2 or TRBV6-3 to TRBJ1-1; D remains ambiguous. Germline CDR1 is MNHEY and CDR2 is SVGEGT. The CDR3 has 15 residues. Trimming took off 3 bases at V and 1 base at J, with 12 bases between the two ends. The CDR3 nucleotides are TGTGCCAGCAGTTATTATCACAGCACGAACACTGAAGCTTTCTTT. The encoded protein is CASSYYHSTNTEAFF.

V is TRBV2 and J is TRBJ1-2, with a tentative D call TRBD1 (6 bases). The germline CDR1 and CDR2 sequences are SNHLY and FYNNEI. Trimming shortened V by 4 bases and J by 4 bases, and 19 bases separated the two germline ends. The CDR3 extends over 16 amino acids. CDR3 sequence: CASSATGGPNSYGYTF. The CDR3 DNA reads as TGTGCCAGCAGTGCGACCGGGGGGCCGAACTCCTATGGCTACACCTTC.

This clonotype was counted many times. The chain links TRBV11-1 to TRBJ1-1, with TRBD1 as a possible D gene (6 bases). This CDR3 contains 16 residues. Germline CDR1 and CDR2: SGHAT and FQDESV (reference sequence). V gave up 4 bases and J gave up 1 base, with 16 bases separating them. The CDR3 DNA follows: TGTGCCAGCAGCTCGACCAGGGACACTCCGAACACTGAAGCTTTCTTT. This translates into CASSSTRDTPNTEAFF.

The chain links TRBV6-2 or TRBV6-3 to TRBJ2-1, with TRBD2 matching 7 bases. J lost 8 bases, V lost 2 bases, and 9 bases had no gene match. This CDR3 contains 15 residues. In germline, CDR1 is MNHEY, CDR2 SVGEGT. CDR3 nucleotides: TGTGCCAGCAGTTACGGCGGGAGTTCTGTCGATGAGCAGTTCTTC. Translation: CASSYGGSSVDEQFF.

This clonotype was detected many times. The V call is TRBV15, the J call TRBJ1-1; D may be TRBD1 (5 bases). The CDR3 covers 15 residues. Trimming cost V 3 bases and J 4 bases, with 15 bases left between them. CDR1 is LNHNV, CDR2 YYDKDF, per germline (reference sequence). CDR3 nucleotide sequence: TGTGCCACCAGCAGGGGGGGAAGGGGACTCACTGAAGCTTTCTTT. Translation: CATSRGGRGLTEAFF.

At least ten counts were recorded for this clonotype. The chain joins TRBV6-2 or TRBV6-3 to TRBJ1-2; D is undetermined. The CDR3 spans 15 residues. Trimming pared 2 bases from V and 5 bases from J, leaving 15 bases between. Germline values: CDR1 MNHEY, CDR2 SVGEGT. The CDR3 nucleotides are TGTGCCAGCAGTTACACAATACTGAAGTCTTATGGCTACACCTTC. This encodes CASSYTILKSYGYTF.

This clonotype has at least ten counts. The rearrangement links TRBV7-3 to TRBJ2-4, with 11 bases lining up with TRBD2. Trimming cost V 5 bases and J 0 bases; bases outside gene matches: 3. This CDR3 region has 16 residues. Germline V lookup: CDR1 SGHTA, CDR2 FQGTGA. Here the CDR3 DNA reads TGTGCCAGCAGCCCCGGACTAGCGGGAGCCAAAAACATTCAGTACTTC. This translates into CASSPGLAGAKNIQYF. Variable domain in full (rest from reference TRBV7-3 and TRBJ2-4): GAGVSQTPSNKVTEKGKYVELRCDPISGHTALYWYRQSLGQGPEFLIYFQGTGAADDSGLPNDRFFAVRPEGSVSTLKIQRTERGDSAVYLCASSPGLAGAKNIQYFGAGTRLSVL.

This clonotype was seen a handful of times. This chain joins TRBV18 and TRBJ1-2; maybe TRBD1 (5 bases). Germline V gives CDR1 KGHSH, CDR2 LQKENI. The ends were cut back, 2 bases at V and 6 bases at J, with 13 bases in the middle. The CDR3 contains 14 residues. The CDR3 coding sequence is TGTGCCAGCTCACCAATCGGGGACCAACATGGCTACACCTTC. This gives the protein CASSPIGDQHGYTF.